A selection of T cell receptor beta chains follows, all from one sample in a study of beta chain features in type 1 diabetes. The method was immunoSEQ multiplex PCR; TCRdb's version includes in-frame clones alone and lacks a portion of them. Seen here are over 90,000 clones, under 30% observed once, and the top ten hold 0.5% to 0.55%. The sequencing input was central memory CD4+ T cells from blood. The origin of the receptors is a woman between 18 and 30 years old with type 1 diabetes. CDR3s include the opening cysteine and the closing phenylalanine or tryptophan. D genes are given only for firm matches. Clone size is given for some rows only: seen once, a few or many times, or a class if the clone is expanded.

TRBJ1-1 | TRBV19 | . | . | CASSIGQQNTEAFF | TGTGCCAGTAGTATAGGTCAACAGAACACTGAAGCTTTCTTT
TRBJ1-3 | TRBV19 | once | TRBD1 | CASSDRGSGNTIYF | TGTGCCAGTAGTGACAGGGGGTCTGGAAACACCATATATTTT
TRBJ1-5 | TRBV7-9 | . | . | CASSLVSGAYSNQPQHF | TGTGCCAGCAGCTTAGTGTCAGGGGCTTATAGCAATCAGCCCCAGCATTTT
TRBJ1-5 | TRBV6-1 | . | . | CASSEMGWGHQPQHF | TGTGCCAGCAGTGAAATGGGTTGGGGGCATCAGCCCCAGCATTTT
TRBJ2-6 | TRBV5-1 | . | TRBD1 | CASSHAPGTGGSGANVLTF | TGCGCCAGCAGCCACGCCCCGGGGACAGGGGGCTCTGGGGCCAACGTCCTGACTTTC
TRBJ2-5 | TRBV4-1 | . | . | CASSPGLTFQETQYF | TGCGCCAGCAGCCCGGGACTGACCTTCCAAGAGACCCAGTACTTC
TRBJ2-7 | TRBV5-1 | . | . | CASSRIQGGSYEQYF | TGCGCCAGCAGCCGAATCCAGGGTGGTTCCTACGAGCAGTACTTC
TRBJ1-2 | TRBV15 | few | TRBD1 | CATSRGQTGQIYGYTF | TGTGCCACCAGCAGGGGCCAAACGGGACAGATTTATGGCTACACCTTC
TRBJ1-2 | TRBV19 | . | . | CASSILGAQSTGYTF | TGTGCCAGTAGTATTTTAGGGGCCCAGTCTACTGGCTACACCTTC
TRBJ1-5 | TRBV9 | . | TRBD1 | CASSADGPDRDGINQPQHF | TGTGCCAGCAGCGCTGATGGGCCGGACAGGGATGGGATCAATCAGCCCCAGCATTTT
TRBJ2-1 | TRBV14 | . | . | CASSQDQANTRLIYNEQFF | TGTGCCAGCAGCCAAGATCAGGCCAATACTAGGTTAATCTACAATGAGCAGTTCTTC
TRBJ1-5 | TRBV18 | . | . | CASSAGRDQPQHF | TGTGCCAGCTCGGCGGGTAGAGATCAGCCCCAGCATTTT
TRBJ1-2 | TRBV2 | . | TRBD1 | CASSLGQNYGYTF | TGTGCCAGCAGTTTGGGACAGAACTATGGCTACACCTTC
TRBJ2-7 | TRBV5-1 | . | . | CASGAEQDEQYF | TGCGCCAGCGGGGCCGAGCAGGACGAGCAGTACTTC
TRBJ2-1 | TRBV5-1 | few | . | CASSFQDGVSNEQFF | TGCGCCAGCAGCTTCCAGGACGGGGTCAGTAATGAGCAGTTCTTC
TRBJ2-3 | TRBV30 | . | TRBD1 | CAWSPTGTGDTQYF | TGTGCCTGGAGTCCCACAGGGACAGGAGATACGCAGTATTTT
TRBJ2-7 | TRBV27 | . | TRBD1 | CASSGTGWLHEQYF | TGTGCCAGCAGTGGGACAGGTTGGCTCCACGAGCAGTACTTC
TRBJ2-5 | TRBV5-1 | . | TRBD1 | CASSLYNRGQETQYF | TGCGCCAGCAGCCTGTATAACAGGGGGCAAGAGACCCAGTACTTC
TRBJ1-2 | TRBV2 | . | . | CASTGWYGYTF | TGTGCCAGCACAGGGTGGTATGGCTACACCTTC
TRBJ2-1 | TRBV7-2 | few | . | CASSLQGMGNYNEQFF | TGTGCCAGCAGCTTACAGGGGATGGGTAACTACAATGAGCAGTTCTTC
TRBJ2-5 | TRBV5-6 | . | . | CASSFPSQETQYF | TGTGCCAGCAGCTTCCCCAGCCAAGAGACCCAGTACTTC
TRBJ1-5 | TRBV6-5 | . | TRBD1 | CASSYDRDQPQHF | TGTGCCAGCAGTTACGACAGGGATCAGCCCCAGCATTTT
TRBJ2-2 | TRBV2 | . | . | CASSEAALTGELFF | TGTGCCAGCAGTGAAGCGGCCTTAACCGGGGAGCTGTTTTTT
TRBJ2-4 | TRBV7-2 | few | TRBD2 | CASSSGGGAKNIQYF | TGTGCCAGCAGCTCTGGGGGGGGAGCCAAAAACATTCAGTACTTC
TRBJ1-1 | TRBV18 | . | TRBD1 | CASSPPWGQGMHTEAFF | TGTGCCAGCTCACCGCCTTGGGGACAGGGGATGCACACTGAAGCTTTCTTT
TRBJ2-3 | TRBV7-2 | once | TRBD2 | CASSLDGLGGRTDTQYF | TGTGCCAGCAGCTTAGACGGTTTGGGCGGGAGAACAGATACGCAGTATTTT
TRBJ1-5 | TRBV30 | . | . | CAWSSLTGNNQPQHF | TGTGCCTGGAGCTCCCTCACAGGGAACAATCAGCCCCAGCATTTT
TRBJ2-3 | TRBV6-1 | . | . | CASSELGSGISDTQYF | TGTGCCAGCAGTGAACTGGGGTCGGGGATTAGCGATACGCAGTATTTT
TRBJ2-5 | TRBV5-1 | . | . | CASSLGATTQETQYF | TGCGCCAGCAGCTTGGGAGCGACTACACAAGAGACCCAGTACTTC
TRBJ2-3 | TRBV7-3 | . | . | CASSLGGLPDTQYF | TGTGCCAGCAGCTTAGGAGGGCTTCCAGATACGCAGTATTTT
TRBJ1-1 | TRBV18 | . | . | CASSVGGRNTEAFF | TGTGCCAGCTCAGTGGGAGGTCGGAACACTGAAGCTTTCTTT
TRBJ2-5 | TRBV5-1 | few | TRBD1 | CASSLGGELRETQYF | TGCGCCAGCAGCTTAGGGGGCGAGTTGAGAGAGACCCAGTACTTC
TRBJ1-1 | TRBV5-1 | . | . | CASSLGQQNTEAFF | TGCGCCAGCAGCTTGGGACAGCAGAACACTGAAGCTTTCTTT
TRBJ2-2 | TRBV7-9 | . | . | CASSLLAPGELFF | TGTGCCAGCAGCTTATTGGCCCCGGGGGAGCTGTTTTTT
TRBJ2-7 | TRBV5-1 | few | . | CASSSTYEQYF | TGCGCCAGCAGCTCTACCTACGAGCAGTACTTC
TRBJ2-1 | TRBV7-2 | . | TRBD2 | CASSPRTRADEQFF | TGTGCCAGCAGCCCAAGGACTAGAGCTGACGAGCAGTTCTTC
TRBJ1-2 | TRBV14 | . | TRBD1 | CASSLAGQVYGYTF | TGTGCCAGCAGCCTAGCAGGACAGGTCTATGGCTACACCTTC
TRBJ2-3 | TRBV7-2 | . | TRBD2 | CASSQRVAGATSTDTQYF | TGTGCCAGCAGCCAGAGAGTAGCGGGAGCTACTAGCACAGATACGCAGTATTTT
TRBJ1-1 | TRBV19 | . | TRBD1 | CASTMTGKMNTEAFF | TGTGCCAGTACCATGACAGGGAAAATGAACACTGAAGCTTTCTTT
TRBJ2-1 | TRBV30 | . | TRBD2 | CAWSTGTRRGHEQFF | TGTGCCTGGAGCACCGGGACTAGGAGAGGACATGAGCAGTTCTTC
TRBJ1-1 | TRBV2 | . | TRBD1 | CASSEVISRGQDTEAFF | TGTGCCAGCAGTGAAGTAATTAGCAGGGGGCAGGACACTGAAGCTTTCTTT
TRBJ1-5 | TRBV28 | few | TRBD1 | CAIGQGDQPQHF | TGTGCCATCGGACAGGGCGACCAGCCCCAGCATTTT